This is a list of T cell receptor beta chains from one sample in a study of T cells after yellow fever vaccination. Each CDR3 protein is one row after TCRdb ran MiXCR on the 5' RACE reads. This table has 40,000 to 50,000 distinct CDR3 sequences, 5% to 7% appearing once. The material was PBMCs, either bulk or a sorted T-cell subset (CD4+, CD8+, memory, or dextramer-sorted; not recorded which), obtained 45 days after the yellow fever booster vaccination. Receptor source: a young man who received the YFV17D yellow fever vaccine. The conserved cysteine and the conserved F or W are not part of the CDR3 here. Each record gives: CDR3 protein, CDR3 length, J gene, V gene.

CDR3: ASSLSGFAGAHSGANVLT
length: 18
J: TRBJ2-6
V: TRBV5-4

CDR3: ASSPDSSNQPQH
length: 12
J: TRBJ1-5
V: TRBV5-1

CDR3: SARGFSGQYEQY
length: 12
J: TRBJ2-7
V: TRBV20-1

CDR3: ASSVSGTGGEQY
length: 12
J: TRBJ2-7
V: TRBV9

CDR3: ASSQSMSSYEQY
length: 12
J: TRBJ2-7
V: TRBV3-1

CDR3: ASSPGGTGVYEQY
length: 13
J: TRBJ2-7
V: TRBV5-1

CDR3: ASSVRQGTSYEQY
length: 13
J: TRBJ2-7
V: TRBV10-2

CDR3: ASSEGTYDAYEQY
length: 13
J: TRBJ2-7
V: TRBV5-1

CDR3: ASSYLVGGEQF
length: 11
J: TRBJ2-1
V: TRBV6-6

CDR3: AWRDFPDARQY
length: 11
J: TRBJ2-4
V: TRBV30

CDR3: ASSLDSGANEQF
length: 12
J: TRBJ2-1
V: TRBV7-2

CDR3: ASSSTGVHSPLH
length: 12
J: TRBJ1-6
V: TRBV7-9

CDR3: ASSLASGTTDTQY
length: 13
J: TRBJ2-3
V: TRBV5-6

CDR3: ASSHRSLNAETQY
length: 13
J: TRBJ2-5
V: TRBV6-5

CDR3: ASSLTSGNYEQY
length: 12
J: TRBJ2-7
V: TRBV3-1

CDR3: ASSLYFLGELF
length: 11
J: TRBJ2-2
V: TRBV7-2

CDR3: ASSPRGLANQPQH
length: 13
J: TRBJ1-5
V: TRBV18

CDR3: ASSLSRLAAYNEQF
length: 14
J: TRBJ2-1
V: TRBV7-9

CDR3: ATSRRSSGANVLT
length: 13
J: TRBJ2-6
V: TRBV15

CDR3: ASGSNTIY
length: 8
J: TRBJ1-3
V: TRBV12-3/TRBV12-4

CDR3: ASSLTGDGTGELF
length: 13
J: TRBJ2-2
V: TRBV7-9

CDR3: ATQRTGGAF
length: 9
J: TRBJ1-1
V: TRBV28

CDR3: ATLRAGELF
length: 9
J: TRBJ2-2
V: TRBV6-6

CDR3: ASSLALGFFYEQY
length: 13
J: TRBJ2-7
V: TRBV7-8

CDR3: ASSFYRTSDSTDTQY
length: 15
J: TRBJ2-3
V: TRBV5-1

CDR3: ATSDMEGEQF
length: 10
J: TRBJ2-1
V: TRBV24-1

CDR3: ASSQEDNDWTHDTQY
length: 15
J: TRBJ2-3
V: TRBV4-3

CDR3: ASSSGTSGRVGDTQY
length: 15
J: TRBJ2-3
V: TRBV5-4

CDR3: ASSDWDRGGYT
length: 11
J: TRBJ1-2
V: TRBV19

CDR3: ASSLMDRDQPQH
length: 12
J: TRBJ1-5
V: TRBV12-3/TRBV12-4

CDR3: ASSTADQETQY
length: 11
J: TRBJ2-5
V: TRBV11-2